The 22 T cell receptor beta chains presented below share a single source sample, sequenced in a study of shared clonotypes between healthy human individuals. Assay used: immunoSEQ multiplex PCR; TCRdb lists only in-frame clones, some missing. This table holds some 2,000,000 clones, 85% to 95% found once. Sequenced: naive CD4+ T cells sorted from blood. Subset: CD45RA+ positively selected. The receptors originated from a young man in good health.

The V and J genes are TRBV10-2 and TRBJ2-7; 8 bases are a match to TRBD1. This CDR3 contains 15 residues. Germline V gene lookup returns CDR1 WSHSY and CDR2 SAAADI. V was pared by 3 bases and J by 3 bases, with 7 bases of the junction left unmatched. CDR3 DNA sequence: TGCGCCAGCAGTGACCCGGGACAGGTCCTCTACGAGCAGTACTTC. Amino acids: CASSDPGQVLYEQYF.

Points on this clone: This sample includes further DNA sequences coding for the same CDR3. The rearrangement links TRBV30 to TRBJ1-6; 8 bases agree with TRBD1. Germline CDR1 GTSNPN, CDR2 SVGIG (reference sequence). The CDR3 is 13 residues long. V dropped 5 bases and J dropped 6; count of bases not matched to a gene: 3. In nucleotides, the CDR3 is TGTGCCTGGTCCGGGACAGGTAATTCACCCCTCCACTTT. Protein: CAWSGTGNSPLHF.

The genes are TRBV29-1 and TRBJ2-7; the match to TRBD2 covers 15 bases. The CDR3 covers 15 residues. Germline loops: CDR1 SQVTM, CDR2 ANQGSEA. V dropped 3 bases and J dropped 4; count of bases not matched to a gene: 4. CDR3 nucleotide sequence: TGCAGCGTTGACATAGGGACTAGCGGGAGGTACGAGCAGTACTTC. Its translation is CSVDIGTSGRYEQYF.

This chain connects TRBV7-2 to TRBJ1-6; D uncertain. The CDR3 loop spans 16 amino acids. CDR1 and CDR2 from the germline V gene are SGHTA and FQGNSA. Deletions cut 5 bases from V and 0 bases from J, with 11 bases between. The CDR3 bases are TGTGCCAGCAGCCCCTCATCGAGCTCCTATAATTCACCCCTCCACTTT. It specifies CASSPSSSSYNSPLHF.

As for this clone: The sample contains more than one DNA sequence encoding this CDR3. The rearrangement uses TRBV6-5 and TRBJ1-2; a weak D match, TRBD1 (5 bases). The CDR3 contains 13 residues. The germline V and J ends were trimmed by 5 bases and 0 bases, with 7 bases remaining between them. Per germline, CDR1 MNHEY and CDR2 SVGAGI. Written as DNA, the CDR3 is TGTGCCAGCAGTCCGGGGGCTAACTATGGCTACACCTTC. It is translated as CASSPGANYGYTF.

As regards this clone: This same CDR3 is encoded by further DNA sequences in the sample. The rearrangement joins TRBV10-3 to TRBJ2-5; D ambiguous. The CDR3 spans 11 residues. Germline lookup yields CDR1 ENHRY and CDR2 SYGVKD. Deletions cut 6 bases from V and 2 bases from J, with 4 bases between. The CDR3 coding sequence is TGTGCCATCAGGCAACAAGAGACCCAGTACTTC. Amino acid sequence: CAIRQQETQYF.

The chain combines TRBV6-5 with TRBJ2-5; the D is unclear. This CDR3 region has 13 residues. Deletions cut 7 bases from V and 0 bases from J, with 9 bases between. Germline CDR1 and CDR2: MNHEY and SVGAGI. The CDR3 region has the DNA TGTGCCAGCAAGGAAGGGAACCAAGAGACCCAGTACTTC. Translation gives CASKEGNQETQYF.

This clone has more than one count but fewer than ten. The V call is TRBV7-2, the J call TRBJ1-6, with 11 bases identical to TRBD1. V shed 0 bases and J 9 bases; nucleotides not matched to a gene: 4. Germline CDR1 SGHTA, CDR2 FQGNSA. The CDR3 consists of 16 residues. The CDR3 is CASSLAGQGALSPLHF. The CDR3 DNA reads as TGTGCCAGCAGCTTAGCCGGACAGGGGGCCCTTTCACCCCTCCACTTT.

With regard to this clone: The identical CDR3 is also encoded by other nucleotide sequences in the sample. The V and J genes are TRBV9 and TRBJ2-2; D gene unclear. This CDR3 region has 14 residues. CDR1 is SGDLS and CDR2 is YYNGEE in the germline V gene. V shed 0 bases and J shed 1 base, with 4 bases lying between them. CDR3 in DNA: TGTGCCAGCAGCGTAGAGGGGAACACCGGGGAGCTGTTTTTT. Protein: CASSVEGNTGELFF.

This rearrangement joins TRBV30 to TRBJ1-1; D not certain. Germline V CDR1 and CDR2: GTSNPN, SVGIG (reference sequence). The ends were cut back, 8 bases at V and 1 base at J, with 8 bases in the middle. CDR3 length equals 11 residues. Here the CDR3 DNA reads TGTGCCCACGCAGGGAACACTGAAGCTTTCTTT. Its translation is CAHAGNTEAFF. The full variable domain, with the rest looked up from reference TRBV30 and TRBJ1-1, is SQTIHQWPATLVQPVGSPLSLECTVEGTSNPNLYWYRQAAGRGLQLLFYSVGIGQISSEVPQNLSASRPQDRQFILSSKKLLLSDSGFYLCAHAGNTEAFFGQGTRLTVV.

This chain joins TRBV6-5 and TRBJ2-7, with D perhaps matching TRBD1 or TRBD2 (7 bases each). Germline V gene data show CDR1 as MNHEY and CDR2 as SVGAGI. The CDR3 has 15 residues. Trimming shortened V by 5 bases and J by 1 base, and 15 bases separated the two germline ends. For the CDR3, the DNA is TGTGCCAGCAGTCTCCGGGGGGACAGTTCCTACGAGCAGTACTTC. It encodes CASSLRGDSSYEQYF.

CDR3 nucleotides: TGTGCCAGCAGCTCCGGACAGGGGATCTACGAGCAGTACTTC. Translating it yields CASSSGQGIYEQYF. The chain recombines TRBV5-4 with TRBJ2-7; 9 bases are shared with TRBD1. This CDR3 has 14 amino acids. Germline V gives CDR1 SGHNT, CDR2 YYREEE (reference sequence). The junction had 4 bases not matched to a gene; V was cut back by 3 bases and J by 3 bases.

J is TRBJ1-6 and V is TRBV6-5; 7 nucleotides match TRBD1. This CDR3 contains 14 residues. Trimming removed 6 bases from V and 10 bases from J; junction bases left unmatched: 9. CDR1 and CDR2 from the germline V gene are MNHEY and SVGAGI. CDR3 DNA sequence: TGTGCCAGCAGGCCTGAGGGGGCGAACTCACCCCTCCACTTT. Translated: CASRPEGANSPLHF.

The chain joins TRBV11-2 to TRBJ1-4; no reliable D call. Germline V gene sequence: CDR1 SGHAT, CDR2 FQNNGV. This CDR3 spans 15 amino acids. V lost 1 base to trimming and J lost 7 bases, with 13 bases between them. The CDR3, as DNA: TGTGCCAGCAGCTTAGGGAGCGGACGTGCTGAAAAACTGTTTTTT. This gives the protein CASSLGSGRAEKLFF.

The V gene is TRBV6-1, the J gene TRBJ2-1; D uncertain. In germline, CDR1 is MNHNS, CDR2 SASEGT. Trimming cost V 8 bases and J 7 bases, with 6 bases left between them. There are 10 residues in the CDR3. CDR3 bases: TGTGCCAGCGGCAAGAATGAGCAGTTCTTC. It yields the protein CASGKNEQFF.

V is TRBV4-1 and J is TRBJ2-7; tentatively, D is TRBD1 (5 bases). The CDR3 loop spans 14 amino acids. Germline V gives CDR1 MGHRA, CDR2 YSYEKL. V was pared by 4 bases and J by 5 bases, with 15 bases between. CDR3 in amino acids: CASSRIPQGHEQYF. CDR3 DNA: TGCGCCAGCAGCCGAATACCTCAGGGTCACGAGCAGTACTTC.

The rearrangement links TRBV4-1 to TRBJ2-7; TRBD1 agrees at 9 bases. This CDR3 region has 15 residues. J was trimmed by 2 bases and V by 3 bases; bases with no gene match: 5. CDR1 is MGHRA and CDR2 is YSYEKL in the germline V gene. The CDR3 region is CASSQTGTGPYEQYF. CDR3 nucleotide sequence: TGCGCCAGCAGCCAGACCGGGACAGGGCCCTACGAGCAGTACTTC.

Points on this clone: Other DNA sequences within the sample encode an identical CDR3. The rearrangement links TRBV15 to TRBJ2-7; 7 nucleotides match TRBD2. V trimming: 0 bases; J trimming: 2 bases; junction bases outside the gene matches: 4. The CDR3 loop spans 15 amino acids. Germline CDR1 is LNHNV and CDR2 is YYDKDF (reference sequence). CDR3 DNA sequence: TGTGCCACCAGCAGAGATCTTGCGGGAGCCTACGAGCAGTACTTC. This gives the protein CATSRDLAGAYEQYF. Supplemented by reference TRBV15 and TRBJ2-7, the full variable domain reads DAMVIQNPRYQVTQFGKPVTLSCSQTLNHNVMYWYQQKSSQAPKLLFHYYDKDFNNEADTPDNFQSRRPNTSFCFLDIRSPGLGDTAMYLCATSRDLAGAYEQYFGPGTRLTVT.

The chain has TRBV5-4 and TRBJ2-5; TRBD2 matches 8 bases. The CDR3 has 14 amino acids. The germline gives CDR1 SGHNT, CDR2 YYREEE (reference sequence). With V trimmed by 5 bases and J by 2 bases, 5 bases remained unmatched. CDR3 DNA sequence: TGTGCCAGCAGATTCAGCGGGAGACAAGAGACCCAGTACTTC. It specifies CASRFSGRQETQYF.

V and J are TRBV7-9 and TRBJ1-6; D perhaps matches TRBD1 (6 bases). CDR1 and CDR2 from the germline V gene are SEHNR and FQNEAQ (reference sequence). The CDR3 totals 15 residues. The V end lost 5 bases, the J end lost 7 bases, and 15 bases lay between the germline ends. The CDR3 spells CASSPPGHLNSPLHF. CDR3 nucleotide sequence: TGTGCCAGCAGCCCACCGGGACACCTAAATTCACCCCTCCACTTT.

The CDR3 sequence is CASSSDPLQPQHF. CDR3 in DNA: TGTGCCAGCAGCTCCGACCCACTTCAGCCCCAGCATTTT. The V and J genes are TRBV7-2 and TRBJ1-5; D is uncertain. The CDR3 has 13 residues. Germline CDR1 SGHTA, CDR2 FQGNSA. V dropped 4 bases and J dropped 6 bases, with 10 bases sitting between them. Together with reference TRBV7-2 and TRBJ1-5, the CDR3 gives the full variable domain: GAGVSQSPSNKVTEKGKDVELRCDPISGHTALYWYRQSLGQGLEFLIYFQGNSAPDKSGLPSDRFSAERTGGSVSTLTIQRTQQEDSAVYLCASSSDPLQPQHFGDGTRLSIL.

A few counts support this clone. The CDR3 nucleotides read TGTGCCAGCAGTTCCCGGAGGCTTACTGAAGCTTTCTTT. Translated, it gives CASSSRRLTEAFF. The chain joins TRBV28 to TRBJ1-1; no clear D gene. The germline gives CDR1 MDHEN, CDR2 SYDVKM. The CDR3 is 13 residues long. V shed 4 bases and J shed 5 bases, with 11 bases lying between them.